Below are 2 T cell receptor beta chains sequenced from a single sample in a study of T cells in Graves' hyperthyroidism and ophthalmopathy. It was RNA transcripts that yielded the amplified TCR beta CDR3 regions. Carried out on the TCR CDR3, a first-round RT-PCR used the HTBI primer set. One entry per CDR3 protein, called by TCRdb with MiXCR from the multiplex PCR reads. The data show 350,000 to 400,000 distinct CDR3 sequences, with under 20% seen just once and about 4% held by the top ten. Sequenced sample: blood. The receptors shown here come from a woman in her late teens or twenties with Graves' hyperthyroidism.

This clonotype was recorded a few times. The chain employs TRBV2 and TRBJ2-5, with TRBD2 matching over 13 bases. CDR1 is SNHLY and CDR2 is FYNNEI in the germline V gene. Trimming cost V 8 bases and J 5 bases; bases outside gene matches: 8. CDR3 size: 15 residues. The CDR3 nucleotides read TGTGCCAGCGGGGGGACTAGCGGGGATGAGGAGACCCAGTACTTC. This translates into CASGGTSGDEETQYF.

This clonotype came up many times. The chain carries TRBV6-5 and TRBJ2-7; no reliable D call. This CDR3 is built from 12 residues. Germline V gene lookup returns CDR1 MNHEY and CDR2 SVGAGI. V lost 2 bases, J lost 7 bases, and 9 bases lay in between. The CDR3 is CASSYEPAEQYF. The CDR3 DNA follows: TGTGCCAGCAGTTACGAGCCGGCAGAGCAGTACTTC.